A single sample is the source of the 21 T cell receptor beta chains below, sequenced in a study of blood T cells in healthy people across ages. Sample-barcoded 5' priming and a J-beta primer mix drove a second PCR of roughly 6 to 12 cycles. One entry per CDR3 protein results from TCRdb running MiXCR on the 5' RACE reads. The table shows about 1.8 million distinct CDR3 sequences, with around 48% occurring only once. The sample was blood. The receptors come from a woman aged 40 to 50 in good health.

The chain links TRBV18 to TRBJ2-3; D possibly corresponds to TRBD2 (6 bases). Trimming shortened V by 5 bases and J by 11 bases, and 17 bases separated the two germline ends. The CDR3 consists of 13 residues. Germline V gene sequence: CDR1 KGHSH, CDR2 LQKENI. The CDR3 nucleotides read TGTGCCAGCTCATCGGAGGGGATTAGAGGGCAGTATTTT. As protein: CASSSEGIRGQYF. The variable domain in full, with the rest retrieved from reference TRBV18 and TRBJ2-3, is NAGVMQNPRHLVRRRGQEARLRCSPMKGHSHVYWYRQLPEEGLKFMVYLQKENIIDESGMPKERFSAEFPKEGPSILRIQQVVRGDSAAYFCASSSEGIRGQYFGPGTRLTVL.

The table lists this clonotype with a few counts. This CDR3 reads CASSSGTYRNEQFF. In nucleotides, the CDR3 is TGTGCCAGCAGCTCCGGGACCTACCGTAATGAGCAGTTCTTC. This chain joins TRBV11-3 and TRBJ2-1; either TRBD1 or TRBD2 may supply D (5 bases each). This CDR3 contains 14 residues. Per germline, CDR1 SGHNT and CDR2 YENEEA. V was trimmed by 4 bases and J by 7 bases, leaving 14 bases between them.

Ten or more counts support this clonotype. The chain has TRBV7-2 and TRBJ2-5; 7 nucleotides line up with TRBD2. The CDR3 is 16 amino acids. In germline, CDR1 is SGHTA, CDR2 FQGNSA. V was clipped by 0 bases and J by 2 bases; unmatched bases: 6. The CDR3 loop is CASSLALAAAQETQYF. The CDR3 DNA reads TGTGCCAGCAGCTTAGCTCTAGCGGCGGCTCAAGAGACCCAGTACTTC. Looking up the rest from reference TRBV7-2 and TRBJ2-5 gives the full variable domain: GAGVSQSPSNKVTEKGKDVELRCDPISGHTALYWYRQSLGQGLEFLIYFQGNSAPDKSGLPSDRFSAERTGGSVSTLTIQRTQQEDSAVYLCASSLALAAAQETQYFGPGTRLLVL.

The chain has TRBV20-1 and TRBJ2-5; D is ambiguous. The CDR3 loop spans 15 amino acids. The V and J ends lost 1 base and 3 bases respectively, with 15 bases between them. Germline V lookup: CDR1 DFQATT, CDR2 SNEGSKA (reference sequence). CDR3 amino acids: CSARAPAADKETQYF. The CDR3 DNA is TGCAGTGCTAGAGCTCCAGCAGCCGATAAAGAGACCCAGTACTTC.

The V gene is TRBV7-8, the J gene TRBJ1-5, with D possibly matching TRBD1 (5 bases). The CDR3 is 14 amino acids. Trimming removed 5 bases from V and 3 bases from J, with 11 bases in between. The germline V gene encodes CDR1 SGHVS and CDR2 FQNEAQ. CDR3 sequence (DNA): TGTGCCAGCAGCGACGGGGGTTACAATCAGCCCCAGCATTTT. Translation: CASSDGGYNQPQHF.

This clonotype was seen a handful of times. The CDR3 is CASSYPQRYEQFF. CDR3 DNA: TGTGCCAGCAGTTACCCTCAAAGGTATGAGCAGTTCTTC. This chain connects TRBV6-2 or TRBV6-3 to TRBJ2-1; D gene ambiguous. Germline values: CDR1 MNHEY, CDR2 SVGEGT. The V gene lost 2 bases and the J gene lost 8 bases, with 10 bases spanning the gap. This CDR3 is 13 amino acids long.

The chain is built from TRBV20-1 and TRBJ2-5; D is possibly TRBD2 (7 bases). This CDR3 comprises 15 residues. Trimming cost V 3 bases and J 0 bases, with 14 bases left between them. Looked up from germline, CDR1 is DFQATT and CDR2 is SNEGSKA (reference sequence). CDR3 in amino acids: CSASSGGPDQETQYF. In nucleotides, the CDR3 is TGCAGTGCTAGCTCGGGGGGCCCTGACCAAGAGACCCAGTACTTC.

The gene calls are TRBV19 and TRBJ2-1, with D possibly matching TRBD1 (6 bases). The germline V and J ends were trimmed by 8 bases and 4 bases, with 21 bases remaining between them. The CDR3 totals 16 residues. From germline, CDR1 is LNHDA and CDR2 SQIVND (reference sequence). The CDR3 here is CASATVTRTAYNEQFF. The CDR3 coding sequence is TGTGCCAGTGCCACCGTAACCCGGACAGCGTACAATGAGCAGTTCTTC.

The chain links TRBV5-5 to TRBJ2-7, with no clear D. Germline lookup yields CDR1 SGHKS and CDR2 YYEKEE (reference sequence). V was clipped by 4 bases and J by 3 bases, with 20 bases between them. This CDR3 has 16 amino acids. The CDR3 protein is CASSATSGPGFYEQYF. The DNA of the CDR3 is TGTGCCAGCAGCGCCACGTCGGGTCCCGGGTTCTACGAGCAGTACTTC. Based on the CDR3 plus reference TRBV5-5 and TRBJ2-7, the full variable domain is DAGVTQSPTHLIKTRGQQVTLRCSPISGHKSVSWYQQVLGQGPQFIFQYYEKEERGRGNFPDRFSARQFPNYSSELNVNALLLGDSALYLCASSATSGPGFYEQYFGPGTRLTVT.

As regards this clonotype: The junction departs from the called germline gene at one end, perhaps through a read error. J is TRBJ2-1 and V is TRBV4-1; 7 bases agree with TRBD1. The germline V gene has CDR1 MGHRA and CDR2 YSYEKL. The CDR3 runs to 16 residues. The CDR3 DNA is TGCTCCAGCAGCCTTTACAGGGACAGCTCCTACAATGAGCAGTTCTTC. As protein: CSSSLYRDSSYNEQFF.

This chain uses TRBV9 with TRBJ2-5, with unresolved D. The CDR3 totals 15 residues. Trimming removed 0 bases from V and 1 base from J, with 10 bases in between. Per germline, CDR1 SGDLS and CDR2 YYNGEE. CDR3 DNA: TGTGCCAGCAGCGTAGGGGGTTATCTCCAAGAGACCCAGTACTTC. This sequence encodes CASSVGGYLQETQYF.

The V call is TRBV7-2, the J call TRBJ2-6, with D hard to call. V dropped 4 bases and J dropped 0 bases, with 10 bases sitting between them. Germline CDR1 is SGHTA and CDR2 is FQGNSA. The CDR3 consists of 16 residues. The CDR3 region is CASSYPRLSGANVLTF. The CDR3, as DNA: TGTGCCAGCAGCTACCCTCGTCTCTCTGGGGCCAACGTCCTGACTTTC.

This clonotype was recorded at least ten times. The chain couples TRBV5-1 to TRBJ2-1; 8 bases are a match to TRBD2. The trim removed 7 bases at V and 0 bases at J, leaving 15 bases unmatched. Germline V gene lookup returns CDR1 SGHRS and CDR2 YFSETQ. CDR3 length: 18 amino acids. The CDR3 spells CASEASGVAGSSYNEQFF. The CDR3 DNA reads TGCGCCAGCGAGGCGAGCGGTGTAGCGGGGAGCTCCTACAATGAGCAGTTCTTC.

This chain links TRBV4-1 with TRBJ2-3; no definite D call. The CDR3 is 15 amino acids. Trimming removed 2 bases at V and 2 bases at J, with 11 bases between. The germline gives CDR1 MGHRA, CDR2 YSYEKL. Here the CDR3 DNA reads TGCGCCAGCAGCCAATCGGCCCGATTCACAGATACGCAGTATTTT. Translation gives CASSQSARFTDTQYF.

The rearrangement uses TRBV27 and TRBJ2-5; maybe TRBD2 (6 bases). The J call may be in error: the DNA end matches TRBJ2-7 better. Germline CDR1 is MNHEY and CDR2 is SMNVEV (reference sequence). The CDR3 has 15 amino acids. DNA of the CDR3: TGTGCCAGCACAAAATACGGCAGTGGAGGGCCCGAGCAGTACTTC. Amino acid sequence: CASTKYGSGGPEQYF.

The chain carries TRBV6-5 and TRBJ2-4; a weak D match, TRBD1 (5 bases). The V end lost 2 bases, the J end lost 9 bases, and 38 bases lay between the germline ends. The CDR3 has 22 amino acids. Germline V gene sequence: CDR1 MNHEY, CDR2 SVGAGI. CDR3 in DNA: TGTGCCAGCAGTTACCCACGACCTTCCGGTGTGGCAGAGAACACCGTAGGGGCCATTCAGTACTTC. It specifies CASSYPRPSGVAENTVGAIQYF.

The gene calls are TRBV7-2 and TRBJ1-5, with D tentatively TRBD1 (6 bases). This CDR3 comprises 14 residues. In germline, CDR1 is SGHTA, CDR2 FQGNSA. Deletions cut 4 bases from V and 5 bases from J, with 12 bases between. This CDR3 reads CASSSPNRDQPQHF. In DNA, the CDR3 is TGTGCCAGCAGCTCACCAAACAGGGATCAGCCCCAGCATTTT.

This clonotype has a handful of counts. Written as DNA, the CDR3 is TGTGCCAGCAGCCGGTTGGTCTCTGGGGCCAACGTCCTGACTTTC. It translates to CASSRLVSGANVLTF. This chain joins TRBV27 and TRBJ2-6; no reliable D call. The V gene lost 6 bases and the J gene lost 0 bases, with 9 bases spanning the gap. The CDR3 runs 15 residues. Germline V lookup: CDR1 MNHEY, CDR2 SMNVEV (reference sequence).

In this sample, this clonotype turned up a few times. This chain links TRBV4-2 with TRBJ2-1; 9 bases map to TRBD2. From germline, CDR1 is LGHNA and CDR2 YNFKEQ. This CDR3 comprises 16 residues. V dropped 1 base and J dropped 4; count of bases not matched to a gene: 5. The DNA for the CDR3 is TGTGCCAGCAGCCAAGGGGGACTAGCCCAATACAATGAGCAGTTCTTC. Encoded protein: CASSQGGLAQYNEQFF.

The chain has TRBV7-8 and TRBJ1-5; 8 bases align to TRBD1. The CDR3 is made up of 18 amino acids. Germline V lookup: CDR1 SGHVS, CDR2 FQNEAQ. V gave up 1 base and J gave up 2 bases; unmatched junction bases: 10. CDR3 amino acids: CASSLVLGQGVGNQPQHF. The CDR3 DNA reads as TGTGCCAGCAGCTTAGTTTTAGGACAGGGTGTGGGCAATCAGCCCCAGCATTTT. Full variable domain (remainder filled in from reference TRBV7-8 and TRBJ1-5): GAGVSQSPRYKVAKRGQDVALRCDPISGHVSLFWYQQALGQGPEFLTYFQNEAQLDKSGLPSDRFFAERPEGSVSTLKIQRTQQEDSAVYLCASSLVLGQGVGNQPQHFGDGTRLSIL.

The J gene is TRBJ2-4, the V gene TRBV7-2; either TRBD1 or TRBD2 may fit D (6 bases each). CDR1 and CDR2 (germline): SGHTA, FQGNSA. The germline V and J ends were trimmed by 6 bases and 0 bases, with 15 bases remaining between them. This CDR3 spans 16 amino acids. This CDR3 is CASSYTGTLAKNIQYF. The CDR3 DNA sequence: TGTGCCAGCAGTTATACAGGGACTCTAGCCAAAAACATTCAGTACTTC.